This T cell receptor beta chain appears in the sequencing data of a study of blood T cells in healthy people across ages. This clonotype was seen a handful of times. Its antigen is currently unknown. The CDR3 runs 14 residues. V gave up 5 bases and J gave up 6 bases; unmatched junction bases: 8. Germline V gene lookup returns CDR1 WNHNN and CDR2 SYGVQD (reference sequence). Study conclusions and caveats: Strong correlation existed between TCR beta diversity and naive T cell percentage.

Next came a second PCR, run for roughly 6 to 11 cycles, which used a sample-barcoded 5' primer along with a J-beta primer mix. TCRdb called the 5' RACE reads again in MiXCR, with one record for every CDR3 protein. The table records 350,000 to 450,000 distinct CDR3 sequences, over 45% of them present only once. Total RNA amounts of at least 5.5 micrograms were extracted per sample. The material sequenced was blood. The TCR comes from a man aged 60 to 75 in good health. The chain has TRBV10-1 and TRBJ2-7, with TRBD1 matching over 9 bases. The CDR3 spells CASSSTGTGIEQYF. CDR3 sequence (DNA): TGCGCCAGCAGTTCCACCGGGACAGGGATCGAGCAGTACTTC.